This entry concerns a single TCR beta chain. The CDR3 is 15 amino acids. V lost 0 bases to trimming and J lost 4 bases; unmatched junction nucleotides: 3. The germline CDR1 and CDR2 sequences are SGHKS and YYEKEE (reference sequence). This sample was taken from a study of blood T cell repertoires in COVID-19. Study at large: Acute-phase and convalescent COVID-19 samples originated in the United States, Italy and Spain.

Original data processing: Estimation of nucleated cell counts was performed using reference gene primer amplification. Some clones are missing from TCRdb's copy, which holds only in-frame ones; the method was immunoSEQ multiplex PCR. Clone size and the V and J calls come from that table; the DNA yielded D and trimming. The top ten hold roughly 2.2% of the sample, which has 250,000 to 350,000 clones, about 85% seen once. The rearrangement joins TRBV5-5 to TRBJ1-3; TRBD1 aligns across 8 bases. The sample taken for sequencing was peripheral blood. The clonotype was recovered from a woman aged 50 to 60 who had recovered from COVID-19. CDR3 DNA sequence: TGTGCCAGCAGCTTGGGGACAGGGTACGGAAACACCATATATTTT. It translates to CASSLGTGYGNTIYF.